This entry lists 7 T cell receptor beta chains sequenced from one sample in a study of OX40 agonist ivuxolimab in advanced cancers. Produced via immunoSEQ multiplex PCR; TCRdb's table is partial and in-frame only. The sample shows about 67,000 clones, more than 65% of them seen only once. Sequencing used CD4+ or CD8+ T cells sorted from blood, obtained in a trial of the OX40 agonist ivuxolimab. These receptors were obtained from an adult with an advanced solid tumor such as melanoma, head and neck, liver or kidney cancer.

The V gene is TRBV4-3, the J gene TRBJ2-7; 8 nucleotides match TRBD1. The ends lost 4 bases at V and 0 bases at J; junction bases unmatched: 11. CDR3 length: 17 amino acids. Germline V gene data show CDR1 as LGHNA and CDR2 as YSLEER. In DNA, the CDR3 is TGCGCCAGCAGCCGAGGGACAGGCCATTTGAGCTCCTACGAGCAGTACTTC. It is translated as CASSRGTGHLSSYEQYF.

V usage is TRBV28 and J usage is TRBJ1-4; D remains ambiguous. The V gene's germline CDR1 is MDHEN and CDR2 SYDVKM. With 2 bases removed from V and 6 bases from J, the gap between germline ends came to 10 bases. The CDR3 sequence is 14 residues long. The CDR3 DNA reads as TGTGCCAGCAGTTTACTGCACTCTGATGAAAAACTGTTTTTT. It translates to CASSLLHSDEKLFF. Variable domain in full (rest from reference TRBV28 and TRBJ1-4): DVKVTQSSRYLVKRTGEKVFLECVQDMDHENMFWYRQDPGLGLRLIYFSYDVKMKEKGDIPEGYSVSREKKERFSLILESASTNQTSMYLCASSLLHSDEKLFFGSGTQLSVL.

V usage is TRBV25-1 and J usage is TRBJ2-5; no clear D gene. The V end lost 1 base, the J end lost 4 bases, and 10 bases lay between the germline ends. This CDR3 contains 14 residues. The germline V gene encodes CDR1 MGHDK and CDR2 SYGVNS. The CDR3 DNA is TGTGCCAGCAGTGAATTTCGGCAGGTAGAGACCCAGTACTTC. Translated, it gives CASSEFRQVETQYF.

The chain carries TRBV19 and TRBJ1-5, with 8 nucleotides matching TRBD1. The CDR3 runs 15 residues. CDR1 and CDR2 from the germline V gene are LNHDA and SQIVND (reference sequence). J gave up 6 bases and V 4 bases, and 8 bases lay outside the gene matches. The CDR3 region is CASSNPDRGGQPQHF. The CDR3 nucleotides read TGTGCCAGTAGTAACCCTGACAGGGGTGGTCAGCCCCAGCATTTT.

The DNA for the CDR3 is TGTGCCAGCTCACCGGACAGGTCGTTCGACGCTGAAGCTTTCTTT. This gives the protein CASSPDRSFDAEAFF. The rearrangement links TRBV18 to TRBJ1-1; TRBD1 matches 7 bases. The ends lost 3 bases at V and 6 bases at J; junction bases unmatched: 10. The germline CDR1 and CDR2 sequences are KGHSH and LQKENI. This CDR3 is built from 15 residues.

The chain has TRBV28 and TRBJ1-5, with D perhaps matching TRBD1 (5 bases). This CDR3 has 14 residues. The V end lost 4 bases, the J end lost 3 bases, and 10 bases lay between the germline ends. The germline V gene has CDR1 MDHEN and CDR2 SYDVKM. CDR3 nucleotides: TGTGCCAGCAGTTGGGGGGGAAACAATCAGCCCCAGCATTTT. The encoded protein is CASSWGGNNQPQHF.

This clone showed up just once. The CDR3 spells CASSLSTDTQYF. The CDR3 nucleotides read TGTGCCAGCAGCTTAAGCACAGATACGCAGTATTTT. The rearrangement joins TRBV7-2 to TRBJ2-3; D not resolved. Between the trimmed V and J ends, which lost 2 bases and 0 bases, there was a span of 0 bases. The germline gives CDR1 SGHTA, CDR2 FQGNSA. The CDR3 is made up of 12 amino acids.